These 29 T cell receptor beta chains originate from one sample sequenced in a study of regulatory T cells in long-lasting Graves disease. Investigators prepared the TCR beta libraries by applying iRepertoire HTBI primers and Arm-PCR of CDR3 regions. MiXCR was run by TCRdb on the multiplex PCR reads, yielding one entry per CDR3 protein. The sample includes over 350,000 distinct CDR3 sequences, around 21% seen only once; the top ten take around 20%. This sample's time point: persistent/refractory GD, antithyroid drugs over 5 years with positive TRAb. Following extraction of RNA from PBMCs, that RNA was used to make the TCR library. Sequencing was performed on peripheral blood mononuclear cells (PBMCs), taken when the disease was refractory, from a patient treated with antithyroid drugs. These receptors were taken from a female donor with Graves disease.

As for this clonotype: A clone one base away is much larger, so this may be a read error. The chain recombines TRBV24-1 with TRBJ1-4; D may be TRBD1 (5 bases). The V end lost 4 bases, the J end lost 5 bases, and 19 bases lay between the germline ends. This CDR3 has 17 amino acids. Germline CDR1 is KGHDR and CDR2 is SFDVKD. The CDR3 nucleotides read TGTGCCACCAGTGACCCCTTTTCAAGGGACGGGAATGAAAAACTGTTTTTT. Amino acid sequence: CATSDPFSRDGNEKLFF.

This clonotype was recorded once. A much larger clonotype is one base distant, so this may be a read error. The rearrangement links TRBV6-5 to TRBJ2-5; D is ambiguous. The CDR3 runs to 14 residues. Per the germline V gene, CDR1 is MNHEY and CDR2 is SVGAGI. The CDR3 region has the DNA TGTGCCAGCAGTTACTCCCAGTTGGAAGAGGCCCAGTACTTC. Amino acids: CASSYSQLEEAQYF.

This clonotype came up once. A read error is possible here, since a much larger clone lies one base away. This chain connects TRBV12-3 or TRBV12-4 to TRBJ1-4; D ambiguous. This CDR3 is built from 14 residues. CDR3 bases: TGTGCCAGCAGTTTGGTGAAGGCTAATGAAAAACTGTCTTTT. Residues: CASSLVKANEKLSF.

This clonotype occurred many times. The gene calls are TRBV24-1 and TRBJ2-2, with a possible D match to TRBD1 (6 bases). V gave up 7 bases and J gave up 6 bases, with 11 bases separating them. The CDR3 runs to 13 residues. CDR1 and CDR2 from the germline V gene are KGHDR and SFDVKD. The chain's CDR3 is CATSRGQPGELFF. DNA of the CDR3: TGTGCCACCAGCAGAGGACAGCCCGGGGAGCTGTTTTTT.

The CDR3 coding sequence is TGTGCCAGCAGTGAGGGGGTAGGGTCGCGATCGCGGAATTCACCCCTCCACTTT. Protein product: CASSEGVGSRSRNSPLHF. This sequence joins TRBV6-1 and TRBJ1-6; possible D gene TRBD1, 5 bases. The germline V gene encodes CDR1 MNHNS and CDR2 SASEGT. CDR3 size: 18 residues. The V end was cut by 3 bases, the J end by 7 bases, with 22 bases between.

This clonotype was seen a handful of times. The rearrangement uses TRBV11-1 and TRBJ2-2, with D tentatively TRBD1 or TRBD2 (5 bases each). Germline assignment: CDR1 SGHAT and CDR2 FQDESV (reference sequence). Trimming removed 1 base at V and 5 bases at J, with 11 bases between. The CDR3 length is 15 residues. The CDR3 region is CASSLVQGPTGELFF. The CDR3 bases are TGTGCCAGCAGCTTAGTTCAGGGACCTACCGGGGAGCTGTTTTTT. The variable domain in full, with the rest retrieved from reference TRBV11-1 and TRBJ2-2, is EAEVAQSPRYKITEKSQAVAFWCDPISGHATLYWYRQILGQGPELLVQFQDESVVDDSQLPKDRFSAERLKGVDSTLKIQPAELGDSAMYLCASSLVQGPTGELFFGEGSRLTVL.

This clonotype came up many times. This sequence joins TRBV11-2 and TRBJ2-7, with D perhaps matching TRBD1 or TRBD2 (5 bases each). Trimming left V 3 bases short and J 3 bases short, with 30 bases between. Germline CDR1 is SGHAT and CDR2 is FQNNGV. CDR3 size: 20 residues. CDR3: CASSFARDADPNRWSYEQYF. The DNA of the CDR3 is TGTGCCAGCAGCTTCGCTCGGGACGCGGATCCGAATAGGTGGAGCTACGAGCAGTACTTC.

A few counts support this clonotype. CDR3 sequence reads: CSVEAGGSYEQYF. In nucleotides, the CDR3 is TGCAGCGTTGAAGCGGGAGGATCCTACGAGCAGTACTTC. The chain links TRBV29-1 to TRBJ2-7; TRBD2 agrees at 7 bases. Germline V gene lookup returns CDR1 SQVTM and CDR2 ANQGSEA. Losses at the gene ends were 1 base for V and 1 base for J; bases not matched to a gene: 1. The CDR3 sequence is 13 residues long.

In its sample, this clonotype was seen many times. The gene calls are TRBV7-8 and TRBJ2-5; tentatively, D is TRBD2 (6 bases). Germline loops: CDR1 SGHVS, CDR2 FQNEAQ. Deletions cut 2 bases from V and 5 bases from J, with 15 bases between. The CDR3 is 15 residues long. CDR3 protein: CASSLYPGVSETQYF. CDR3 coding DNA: TGTGCCAGCAGCTTATACCCGGGGGTCTCGGAGACCCAGTACTTC.

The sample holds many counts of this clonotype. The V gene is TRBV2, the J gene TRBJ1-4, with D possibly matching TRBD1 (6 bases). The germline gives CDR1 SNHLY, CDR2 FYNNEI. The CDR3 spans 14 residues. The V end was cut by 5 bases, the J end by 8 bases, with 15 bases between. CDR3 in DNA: TGTGCCAGCAGTCCTACGAACGACAGGGAAAAACTGTTTTTT. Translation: CASSPTNDREKLFF.

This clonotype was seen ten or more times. In nucleotides, the CDR3 is TGTGCCAGCAGTCTCACATCAGGGTTAACTGAAGCTTTCTTT. It is translated as CASSLTSGLTEAFF. This rearrangement joins TRBV27 to TRBJ1-1; TRBD1 might be the D (5 bases). V was shortened by 5 bases and J by 5 bases, with 15 bases between the two germline ends. This CDR3 contains 14 residues. Germline V gene lookup returns CDR1 MNHEY and CDR2 SMNVEV (reference sequence).

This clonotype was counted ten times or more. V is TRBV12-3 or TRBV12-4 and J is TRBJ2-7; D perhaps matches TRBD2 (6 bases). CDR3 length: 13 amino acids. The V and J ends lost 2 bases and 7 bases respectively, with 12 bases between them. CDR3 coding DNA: TGTGCCAGCAGTTTACGGGGGATGCTGGAGCAGTACTTC. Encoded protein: CASSLRGMLEQYF.

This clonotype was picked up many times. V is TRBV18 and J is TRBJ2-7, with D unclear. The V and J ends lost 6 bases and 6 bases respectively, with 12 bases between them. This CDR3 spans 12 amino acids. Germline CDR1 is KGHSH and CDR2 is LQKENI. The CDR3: CASSQRSGEQYF. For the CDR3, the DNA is TGTGCCAGCTCCCAACGGTCTGGCGAGCAGTACTTC.

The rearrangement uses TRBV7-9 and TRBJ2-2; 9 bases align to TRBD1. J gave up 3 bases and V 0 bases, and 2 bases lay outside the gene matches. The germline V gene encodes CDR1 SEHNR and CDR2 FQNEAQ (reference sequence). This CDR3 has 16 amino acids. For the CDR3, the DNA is TGTGCCAGCAGCTTAGCACAGGGGGCGCACACCGGGGAGCTGTTTTTT. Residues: CASSLAQGAHTGELFF.

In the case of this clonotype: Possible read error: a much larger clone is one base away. CDR3 sequence reads: CASSPRQETNYGYTF. The CDR3 DNA is TGTGCCAGCAGCCCCCGACAGGAAACTAACTATGGCTACACCTTC. The V gene is TRBV7-8, the J gene TRBJ1-2; possibly TRBD1 for D (6 bases). CDR1 and CDR2 (germline): SGHVS, FQNEAQ. The CDR3 covers 15 residues. The germline V and J ends were trimmed by 5 bases and 0 bases, with 13 bases remaining between them.

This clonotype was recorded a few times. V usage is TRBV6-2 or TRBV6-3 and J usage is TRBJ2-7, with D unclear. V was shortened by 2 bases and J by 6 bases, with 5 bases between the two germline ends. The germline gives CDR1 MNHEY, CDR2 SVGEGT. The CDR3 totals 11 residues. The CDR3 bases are TGTGCCAGCAGTTACGACGTCGAGCAGTACTTC. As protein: CASSYDVEQYF.

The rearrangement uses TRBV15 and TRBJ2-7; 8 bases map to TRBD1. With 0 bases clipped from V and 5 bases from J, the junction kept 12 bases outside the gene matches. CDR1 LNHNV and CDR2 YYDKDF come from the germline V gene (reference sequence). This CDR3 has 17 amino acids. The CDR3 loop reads CATSREPGRGQVDEQYF. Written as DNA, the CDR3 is TGTGCCACCAGCAGAGAACCCGGAAGGGGACAGGTGGACGAGCAGTACTTC.

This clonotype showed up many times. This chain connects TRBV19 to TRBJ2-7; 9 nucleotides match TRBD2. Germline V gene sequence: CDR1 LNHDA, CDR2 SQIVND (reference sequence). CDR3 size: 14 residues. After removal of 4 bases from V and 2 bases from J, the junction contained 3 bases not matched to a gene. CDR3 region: CASSTGLAPYEQYF. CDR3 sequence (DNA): TGTGCCAGTAGTACCGGACTAGCGCCCTACGAGCAGTACTTC.

CDR3 nucleotides: TGTGCCAGAGGGACCTCCGGGGAGCTGTTTTTT. Translated: CARGTSGELFF. The rearrangement links TRBV2 to TRBJ2-2, with D tentatively TRBD1 or TRBD2 (5 bases each). Germline V gives CDR1 SNHLY, CDR2 FYNNEI. The V end lost 9 bases, the J end lost 6 bases, and 8 bases lay between the germline ends. The CDR3 runs 11 residues.

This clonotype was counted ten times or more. The CDR3 nucleotides read TGCAGCGTTGAAGACTACTATGGAGCCGGGCTCCATGGCTACACCTTC. Translated: CSVEDYYGAGLHGYTF. The V and J genes are TRBV29-1 and TRBJ1-2; D uncertain. The V end was cut by 0 bases, the J end by 6 bases, with 20 bases between. Germline CDR1 and CDR2: SQVTM and ANQGSEA. The CDR3 consists of 16 residues.

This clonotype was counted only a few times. The CDR3 loop reads CASSWRGEHTEAFF. The CDR3 region has the DNA TGCGCCAGCAGCTGGCGGGGCGAGCACACTGAAGCTTTCTTT. The V call is TRBV5-1, the J call TRBJ1-1, with D tentatively TRBD1 (5 bases). V was cut by 3 bases and J by 3 bases, with 12 bases left in between. Germline V gene data show CDR1 as SGHRS and CDR2 as YFSETQ. CDR3 length: 14 amino acids.

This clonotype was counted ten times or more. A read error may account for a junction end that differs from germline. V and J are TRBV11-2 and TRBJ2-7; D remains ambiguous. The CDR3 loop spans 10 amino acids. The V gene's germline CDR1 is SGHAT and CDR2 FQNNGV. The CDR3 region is CASSSHEQYF. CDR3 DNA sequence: TGTGCCAGCAGCTCCCACGAGCAGTACTTC.

The CDR3 DNA follows: TGTGCCAGCAGTAGGGTACGAGAGACCCAGTACTTC. This codes for CASSRVRETQYF. The chain carries TRBV11-3 and TRBJ2-5; no definite D call. Germline values: CDR1 SGHNT, CDR2 YENEEA. Trimming removed 6 bases from V and 4 bases from J, with 9 bases in between. The CDR3 consists of 12 residues. The full variable domain, in which reference TRBV11-3 and TRBJ2-5 provide the parts outside the CDR3, is EAGVVQSPRYKIIEKKQPVAFWCNPISGHNTLYWYLQNLGQGPELLIRYENEEAVDDSQLPKDRFSAERLKGVDSTLKIQPAELGDSAVYLCASSRVRETQYFGPGTRLLVL.

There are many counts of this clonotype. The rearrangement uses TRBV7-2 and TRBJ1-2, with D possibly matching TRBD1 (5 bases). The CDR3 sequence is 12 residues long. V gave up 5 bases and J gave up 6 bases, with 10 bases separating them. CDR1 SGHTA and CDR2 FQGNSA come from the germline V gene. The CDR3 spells CASSPQGHGYTF. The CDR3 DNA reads TGTGCCAGCAGCCCCCAGGGCCATGGCTACACCTTC.

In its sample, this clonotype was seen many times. The CDR3 here is CASSSPGQGLGAEAFF. The CDR3, as DNA: TGTGCCAGCAGTTCCCCGGGACAGGGCCTTGGGGCTGAAGCTTTCTTT. V and J are TRBV12-3 or TRBV12-4 and TRBJ1-1; TRBD1 matches at 9 bases. This CDR3 is 16 amino acids long. V shed 4 bases and J 6 bases; nucleotides not matched to a gene: 12.

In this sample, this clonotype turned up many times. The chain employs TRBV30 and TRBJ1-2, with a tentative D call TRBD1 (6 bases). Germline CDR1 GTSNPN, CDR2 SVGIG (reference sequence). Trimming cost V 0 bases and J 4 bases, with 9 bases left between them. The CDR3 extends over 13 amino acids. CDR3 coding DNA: TGTGCCTGGAGTGTGGCAGGGGCCTATGGCTACACCTTC. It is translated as CAWSVAGAYGYTF.

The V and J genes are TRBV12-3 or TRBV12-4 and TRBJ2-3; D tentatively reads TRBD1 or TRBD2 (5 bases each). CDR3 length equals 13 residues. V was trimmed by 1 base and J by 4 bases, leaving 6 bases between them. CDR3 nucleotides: TGTGCCAGCAGTTTAGGGGGACCAGATACGCAGTATTTT. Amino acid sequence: CASSLGGPDTQYF.

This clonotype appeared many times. Here the CDR3 DNA reads TGTGCCAGCAGTTTCGTTGGGACAGGGGGCGAAGAGACCCAGTACTTC. Protein product: CASSFVGTGGEETQYF. This sequence joins TRBV28 and TRBJ2-5, with 12 bases fitting TRBD1. CDR1 MDHEN and CDR2 SYDVKM come from the germline V gene. The V segment lost 3 bases and the J segment 3 bases; nucleotides outside the gene matches: 5. The CDR3 extends over 16 amino acids.

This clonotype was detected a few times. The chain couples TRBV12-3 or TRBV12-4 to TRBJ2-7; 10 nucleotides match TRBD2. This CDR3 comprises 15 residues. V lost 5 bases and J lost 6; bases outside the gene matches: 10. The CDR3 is CASSNLAGDPIEQYF. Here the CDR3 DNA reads TGTGCCAGCAGTAATCTAGCGGGAGACCCAATCGAGCAGTACTTC.